The following is a T cell receptor beta chain sequence with its context. What it binds is not known. This specimen belongs to a study of T-cell reconstitution after alpha-beta-depleted transplantation in children. The CDR3 runs to 18 residues. Losses at the gene ends were 0 bases for V and 2 bases for J; bases not matched to a gene: 7. CDR1 and CDR2 from the germline V gene are LNHNV and YYDKDF (reference sequence). Study outcomes and limitations: After transplant, at about two months, alpha-beta T cells were reportedly derived from several hundred expanded graft clones. Surviving recipient T cells and intrathymic progenitors accounted for some patients' high TCRbeta diversity at day 60. After one year, T-cell counts and TCRbeta diversity mostly came from new T cells.

During its preparation, the TCRbeta library received unique molecular identifiers. MiXCR was run by TCRdb on the PCR reads, yielding one entry per CDR3 protein. Of about 830,000 distinct CDR3 sequences in the sample, around 15% are singletons; the top ten hold approximately 5%. Sequencing used PBMCs, mostly from graft donor cells, obtained 360 days after TCRalphabeta/CD19-depleted stem cell transplant. The sequence was obtained from a male patient younger than 18 who had a stem cell transplant for acute lymphoblastic leukemia, so the T cells may come from the graft donor. V and J are TRBV15 and TRBJ1-5; 10 bases map to TRBD1. CDR3 in amino acids: CATSRDLRTGGGNQPQHF. The DNA of the CDR3 is TGTGCCACCAGCAGAGATCTTAGGACAGGGGGGGGCAATCAGCCCCAGCATTTT.